Listed here are 21 T cell receptor beta chains from one sample, sequenced in a study of T-cell reconstitution after alpha-beta-depleted transplantation in children. Molecular barcoding with unique molecular identifiers was used for the TCRbeta library. TCRdb ran MiXCR on the PCR reads and lists one entry per CDR3 protein. The sample lists over 15,000 distinct CDR3 sequences; 9.5% to 15% were seen once. This specimen consisted of PBMCs, mostly from graft donor cells, obtained 180 days after TCRalphabeta/CD19-depleted stem cell transplant. The receptors originated from a boy under two years old who had a stem cell transplant for Wiskott-Aldrich syndrome, so the T cells may come from the graft donor.

This rearrangement joins TRBV6-1 to TRBJ2-3; D is unclear. Germline CDR1 is MNHNS and CDR2 is SASEGT. The CDR3 contains 14 residues. Trimming cost V 9 bases and J 0 bases, with 13 bases left between them. CDR3 region: CASRSGPSTDTQYF. The DNA of the CDR3 is TGTGCCAGTCGAAGTGGACCTAGCACAGATACGCAGTATTTT.

This clonotype was detected a few times. The chain is built from TRBV28 and TRBJ1-1; D is possibly TRBD1 (5 bases). CDR3 length: 15 amino acids. V was cut by 9 bases and J by 5 bases, with 22 bases left in between. CDR1 and CDR2 (germline): MDHEN, SYDVKM. Here the CDR3 reads CASATLAGLGTEAFF. CDR3 DNA: TGTGCCAGTGCTACCCTTGCGGGGCTGGGAACTGAAGCTTTCTTT.

This clonotype showed up many times. This rearrangement joins TRBV6-4 to TRBJ2-1, with 9 positions matching TRBD2. The V and J ends lost 2 bases and 5 bases, in that order; junction bases with no gene match: 25. CDR1 and CDR2 (germline): MRHNA, SNTAGT. The CDR3 totals 22 residues. The DNA of the CDR3 is TGTGCCAGCAGTGACCCATCCCCTGGACTAGCGTTAAGCATCCGCCCGAACAATGAGCAGTTCTTC. Translating it yields CASSDPSPGLALSIRPNNEQFF.

The sample holds many counts of this clonotype. The rearrangement uses TRBV7-9 and TRBJ2-1; 8 bases align to TRBD2. Trimming cost V 5 bases and J 4 bases; bases outside gene matches: 10. CDR1 is SEHNR, CDR2 FQNEAQ, per germline (reference sequence). The CDR3 consists of 16 residues. The CDR3 region is CASSAIVAGLYNEQFF. The CDR3 DNA reads as TGTGCCAGCAGCGCAATAGTAGCGGGGTTGTACAATGAGCAGTTCTTC.

This clonotype was picked up a small number of times. V gene TRBV6-5 combines with J gene TRBJ1-6, with D unresolved. Trimming stripped 4 bases from V and 6 bases from J, with 13 bases between. There are 15 residues in the CDR3. Germline CDR1 reads MNHEY; CDR2 reads SVGAGI. CDR3 sequence reads: CASSSKQQTNSPLHF. The CDR3, as DNA: TGTGCCAGCAGTTCAAAACAGCAGACTAATTCACCCCTCCACTTT.

Remarks on this clonotype: One base away lies a much larger clone, so this may be a sequencing read error. This chain joins TRBV20-1 and TRBJ2-5, with D perhaps TRBD2 (6 bases). The CDR3 totals 13 residues. Trimming pared 2 bases from V and 7 bases from J, leaving 14 bases between. Germline V CDR1 and CDR2: DFQATT, SNEGSKA (reference sequence). DNA of the CDR3: TGCAGTGCTAGATGGAGGGCCGTGGGGACCCAGTACTTC. This gives the protein CSARWRAVGTQYF.

This clonotype was seen many times. The rearrangement uses TRBV7-2 and TRBJ1-5; D possibly corresponds to TRBD1 (6 bases). Trimming left V 5 bases short and J 5 bases short, with 13 bases between. Germline CDR1 reads SGHTA; CDR2 reads FQGNSA. The CDR3 contains 14 residues. The chain's CDR3 is CASSPRGAHQPQHF. CDR3 nucleotide sequence: TGTGCCAGCAGCCCCCGGGGGGCCCATCAGCCCCAGCATTTT. The variable domain in full, with the rest retrieved from reference TRBV7-2 and TRBJ1-5, is GAGVSQSPSNKVTEKGKDVELRCDPISGHTALYWYRQSLGQGLEFLIYFQGNSAPDKSGLPSDRFSAERTGGSVSTLTIQRTQQEDSAVYLCASSPRGAHQPQHFGDGTRLSIL.

This clonotype has only a few counts. The genes are TRBV7-9 and TRBJ1-3; no clear D. CDR1 is SEHNR and CDR2 is FQNEAQ in the germline V gene (reference sequence). The CDR3 contains 14 residues. The V end lost 1 base, the J end lost 1 base, and 5 bases lay between the germline ends. CDR3 sequence (DNA): TGTGCCAGCAGCTTAGGGCAGTCTGGAAACACCATATATTTT. This translates into CASSLGQSGNTIYF.

In its sample, this clonotype was seen many times. This chain connects TRBV5-1 to TRBJ2-1, with TRBD2 matching over 11 bases. This CDR3 is 17 amino acids long. Trimming at V came to 4 bases and at J to 3 bases, leaving 9 bases not matched to a gene. The germline V gene encodes CDR1 SGHRS and CDR2 YFSETQ. Here the CDR3 DNA reads TGCGCCAGCAGCCCACTAGCGGGAGAATACTTCTACAATGAGCAGTTCTTC. This codes for CASSPLAGEYFYNEQFF.

By sample fraction, this clonotype is medium-sized (0.01 to 0.1%). The chain employs TRBV3-1 and TRBJ1-1; TRBD1 aligns across 8 bases. J gave up 5 bases and V 1 base, and 6 bases lay outside the gene matches. This CDR3 is 15 amino acids long. Looked up from germline, CDR1 is LGHDT and CDR2 is YNNKEL (reference sequence). This CDR3 is CASSQGSRGQTEAFF. Here the CDR3 DNA reads TGTGCCAGCAGCCAAGGAAGCAGGGGGCAGACTGAAGCTTTCTTT. Supplemented by reference TRBV3-1 and TRBJ1-1, the full variable domain reads DTAVSQTPKYLVTQMGNDKSIKCEQNLGHDTMYWYKQDSKKFLKIMFSYNNKELIINETVPNRFSPKSPDKAHLNLHINSLELGDSAVYFCASSQGSRGQTEAFFGQGTRLTVV.

By share, this clonotype counts as medium-sized. V is TRBV11-2 and J is TRBJ2-5; D remains unclear. The CDR3 is made up of 14 amino acids. Trimming stripped 2 bases from V and 3 bases from J, with 10 bases between. Per the germline V gene, CDR1 is SGHAT and CDR2 is FQNNGV. The CDR3 DNA reads as TGTGCCAGCAGCTTATGGTTGGGGAAAGAGACCCAGTACTTC. The encoded protein is CASSLWLGKETQYF.

By proportion, this clonotype is medium-sized (0.01 to 0.1%). This sequence joins TRBV7-9 and TRBJ2-5; D not resolved. The germline V gene encodes CDR1 SEHNR and CDR2 FQNEAQ (reference sequence). This CDR3 contains 12 residues. Between the trimmed V and J ends, which lost 2 bases and 5 bases, there was a span of 6 bases. The CDR3 nucleotides are TGTGCCAGCAGCTTATTAGTGGAGACCCAGTACTTC. The encoded protein is CASSLLVETQYF.

This clonotype was recorded at least ten times. CDR3 nucleotides: TGTGCCACCAGTGACGCCCCCGGGACAGGGAACTACAATGAGCAGTTCTTC. Its translation: CATSDAPGTGNYNEQFF. The V and J genes are TRBV24-1 and TRBJ2-1; 9 nucleotides match TRBD1. Germline V lookup: CDR1 KGHDR, CDR2 SFDVKD. This CDR3 comprises 17 residues. Germline trimming cut 4 bases from V and 3 bases from J; bases unmatched to any gene: 9.

This clonotype was picked up one time. The chain has TRBV7-7 and TRBJ2-1; 9 bases align to TRBD1. After removal of 5 bases from V and 1 base from J, the junction contained 3 bases not matched to a gene. The CDR3 runs 15 residues. Germline V gene sequence: CDR1 SSHAT, CDR2 FNYEAQ (reference sequence). CDR3 region: CASSAGTGSYNEQFF. In DNA form, the CDR3 reads TGTGCCAGCAGCGCAGGGACAGGGTCCTACAATGAGCAGTTCTTC.

The chain joins TRBV6-1 to TRBJ1-5; no reliable D call. This CDR3 is built from 9 residues. Germline lookup yields CDR1 MNHNS and CDR2 SASEGT. The germline V and J ends were trimmed by 11 bases and 6 bases, with 5 bases remaining between them. DNA of the CDR3: TGTGCCCCCGTTCAGCCCCAGCATTTT. As protein: CAPVQPQHF.

This clonotype was detected many times. The chain combines TRBV11-2 with TRBJ2-3; possibly TRBD2 for D (5 bases). The V end lost 1 base, the J end lost 10 bases, and 15 bases lay between the germline ends. This CDR3 has 14 residues. Per germline, CDR1 SGHAT and CDR2 FQNNGV. CDR3 loop: CASSLGLAQVAQYF. DNA for the CDR3: TGTGCCAGCAGCTTAGGGCTAGCACAAGTCGCGCAGTATTTT. The full variable domain, rest sourced from reference TRBV11-2 and TRBJ2-3, is EAGVAQSPRYKIIEKRQSVAFWCNPISGHATLYWYQQILGQGPKLLIQFQNNGVVDDSQLPKDRFSAERLKGVDSTLKIQPAKLEDSAVYLCASSLGLAQVAQYFGPGTRLTVL.

The table lists this clonotype with many counts. Written as DNA, the CDR3 is TGTGCCAGCTCACCTAGGACGGGAAACAATGAGCAGTTCTTC. It codes for CASSPRTGNNEQFF. The chain has TRBV18 and TRBJ2-1; maybe TRBD2 (5 bases). Trimming removed 3 bases at V and 5 bases at J, with 11 bases between. Germline values: CDR1 KGHSH, CDR2 LQKENI. This CDR3 has 14 residues. The full variable domain, its missing parts supplied by reference TRBV18 and TRBJ2-1, is NAGVMQNPRHLVRRRGQEARLRCSPMKGHSHVYWYRQLPEEGLKFMVYLQKENIIDESGMPKERFSAEFPKEGPSILRIQQVVRGDSAAYFCASSPRTGNNEQFFGPGTRLTVL.

This clonotype was found many times. The rearrangement links TRBV7-2 to TRBJ2-7; D may be TRBD1 or TRBD2 (6 bases each). Germline assignment: CDR1 SGHTA and CDR2 FQGNSA. The CDR3 length is 13 residues. The V gene lost 2 bases and the J gene lost 3 bases, with 8 bases spanning the gap. The CDR3 is CASSLRGVYEQYF. CDR3 DNA: TGTGCCAGCAGCTTAAGGGGGGTCTACGAGCAGTACTTC.

This sequence joins TRBV12-5 and TRBJ2-7; D is undetermined. V lost 1 base and J 8 bases, leaving 12 bases between the germline ends. The CDR3 spans 13 residues. Germline values: CDR1 LGHNT, CDR2 FRNRAP. The CDR3 sequence is CASGLDHATKQYF. CDR3 DNA sequence: TGTGCTAGTGGTTTGGACCACGCTACGAAGCAGTACTTC. Drawing the rest from reference TRBV12-5 and TRBJ2-7, the complete variable domain is DARVTQTPRHKVTEMGQEVTMRCQPILGHNTVFWYRQTMMQGLELLAYFRNRAPLDDSGMPKDRFSAEMPDATLATLKIQPSEPRDSAVYFCASGLDHATKQYFGPGTRLTVT.

This clonotype was observed many times. The J gene is TRBJ1-2, the V gene TRBV29-1, with 9 bases that match TRBD1. V was pared by 7 bases and J by 8 bases, with 11 bases of the junction left unmatched. The CDR3 is made up of 13 amino acids. CDR1 is SQVTM and CDR2 is ANQGSEA in the germline V gene. The CDR3 sequence: CSGLTGGSRGYTF. CDR3 nucleotide sequence: TGCAGCGGCCTTACAGGGGGCTCGCGCGGCTACACCTTC.

Ten or more counts support this clonotype. V gene TRBV19 combines with J gene TRBJ2-7; TRBD1 matches 8 bases. The length of the CDR3 is 15 residues. Trimming took 5 bases from V and 5 from J; bases not matched to a gene: 11. The V gene's germline CDR1 is LNHDA and CDR2 SQIVND (reference sequence). This chain's CDR3 is CASSSTTGALDEQYF. The CDR3 DNA follows: TGTGCCAGTAGTTCTACGACAGGGGCCCTCGACGAGCAGTACTTC.